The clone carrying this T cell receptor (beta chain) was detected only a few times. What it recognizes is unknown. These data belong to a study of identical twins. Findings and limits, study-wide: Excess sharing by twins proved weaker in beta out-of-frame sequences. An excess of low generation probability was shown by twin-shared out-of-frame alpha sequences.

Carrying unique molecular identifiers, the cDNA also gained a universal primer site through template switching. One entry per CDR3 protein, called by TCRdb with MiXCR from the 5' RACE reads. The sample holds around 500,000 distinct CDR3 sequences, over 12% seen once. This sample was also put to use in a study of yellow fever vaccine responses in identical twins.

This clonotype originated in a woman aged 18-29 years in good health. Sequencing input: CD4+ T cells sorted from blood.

The CDR3 here is CASSGRTGDYNEQFF. The CDR3 coding sequence is TGTGCCAGCAGCGGCAGGACAGGGGATTACAATGAGCAGTTCTTC. The chain joins TRBV2 to TRBJ2-1; 9 nucleotides match TRBD1. CDR3 length equals 15 residues. CDR1 is SNHLY and CDR2 is FYNNEI in the germline V gene. The V segment lost 6 bases and the J segment 4 bases; nucleotides outside the gene matches: 7. Drawing the rest from reference TRBV2 and TRBJ2-1, the complete variable domain is EPEVTQTPSHQVTQMGQEVILRCVPISNHLYFYWYRQILGQKVEFLVSFYNNEISEKSEIFDDQFSVERPDGSNFTLKIRSTKLEDSAMYFCASSGRTGDYNEQFFGPGTRLTVL.